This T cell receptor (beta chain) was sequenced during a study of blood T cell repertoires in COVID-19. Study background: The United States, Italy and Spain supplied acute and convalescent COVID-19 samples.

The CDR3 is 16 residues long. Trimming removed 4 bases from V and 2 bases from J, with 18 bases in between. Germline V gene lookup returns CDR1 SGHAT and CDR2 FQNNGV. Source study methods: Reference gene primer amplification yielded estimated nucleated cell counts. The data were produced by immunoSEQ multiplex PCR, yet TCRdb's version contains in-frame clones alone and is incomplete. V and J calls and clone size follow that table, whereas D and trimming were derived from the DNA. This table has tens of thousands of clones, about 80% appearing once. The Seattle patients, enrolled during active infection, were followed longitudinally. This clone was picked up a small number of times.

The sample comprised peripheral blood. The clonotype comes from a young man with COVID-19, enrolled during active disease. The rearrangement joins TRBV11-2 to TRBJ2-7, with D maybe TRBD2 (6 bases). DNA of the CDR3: TGTGCCAGCAGCTCCCCTCGGGGGACGGAGACCTACGAGCAGTACTTC. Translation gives CASSSPRGTETYEQYF.